This T cell receptor beta chain was obtained from a study of spatial heterogeneity in lung cancer (dated by TCRdb to 2018 to 2020). The study in broad terms: More beta-chain than alpha-chain transcripts were consistently detected, likely reflecting higher beta-chain transcript abundance. In the raw uncorrected reads, each unique combination of TCR and UMI appeared more than ten times on average. TCR alpha and beta repertoires were quantitatively compared across multiple tumor regions, matched nontumor lung and blood in non-small cell lung cancer. The study linked features of the TCR repertoire to counts of nonsynonymous mutations, which were determined by whole-exome sequencing of tumor tissue. Both alpha and beta chains were TCR-sequenced in samples taken at surgery, namely 220 tumor regions, under 80 matched nontumor lung samples and 50 to 60 PBMC samples. Results the study describes overall, beyond this receptor: Ubiquitous expanded tumor TCRs were detected in blood more often at tumor resection than at routine follow-up. Additional single-cell paired TCR alpha and beta sequencing was considered necessary to confirm, at a functional level, the hypothesis that regional TCRs recognize regional mutations.

Receptors were amplified or captured by 5' RACE. The listed sequencing device is NextSeq 500. In the TCR library protocol, a unique molecular identifier was attached to each TCR cDNA molecule so that PCR and sequencing errors could be corrected. Turning to the authors' computational methods: TCR identification, UMI-based error correction and CDR3 extraction were performed with Decombinator tools. Expanded TCRs were defined as those above a frequency of 2 per 1,000, corresponding to the top 1% of the tumor frequency distribution. Renyi diversity was computed with the R vegan package after each repertoire had been subsampled 100 times to 5,000 TCRs. CDR3 similarity networks were built from amino acid triplet string-kernel similarity, connecting CDR3s with pairwise similarity above 0.82. Clones were called with MiXCR by TCRdb after fastp trimmed the public reads at Q25, and only in-frame beta chains were retained. Here each entry gathers all rows of one CDR3 protein and keeps the most common genes and DNA. TCRdb's processing, not the authors' own work, is the source of the V and J calls. Present in this sample are 40,000 or so distinct CDR3 sequences, approximately 5.6% of which were seen just once. The ten most abundant clones make up approximately 24% of the sample.

Cut back by 5 bases and 5 bases, the V and J ends lie 15 bases apart. As encoded in the germline V gene (reference sequence), CDR1 is MNHEY while CDR2 is SMNVEV. The CDR3 starts with the cysteine, ends with the phenylalanine, and has 14 residues. Only the CDR3 DNA is retained, 42 bases long and in frame from the first base. Concerning this clonotype itself: What antigen it recognizes has not been identified. The record has no base qualities; no much larger clone is one base away.

Explained via the paper, the time point label denotes: sample taken at primary tumor resection. Donors were 72 patients with early-stage, untreated non-small cell lung cancer from the lung TRACERx cohort. TCR sequencing used whole RNA extracted from tumor and nontumor lung tissue, or from cryopreserved PBMC samples, without cell sorting. Only patients with enough RNA available from two or more tumor regions were chosen for TCR sequencing. This clonotype was obtained from a female donor with early-stage non-small cell lung cancer. The V and J genes are TRBV27 and TRBJ2-5; no D gene can be assigned with confidence. This specimen consisted of PBMCs, obtained at surgery. At the DNA level, the sequence is TGTGCCAGCAGTGGTAGTCGATTTCGGGAGACCCAGTACTTC. This encodes CASSGSRFRETQYF.